These 25 T cell receptor beta chains were sequenced from one sample in a study of PD-L1 blockade in urothelial cancer. The repertoire was sequenced with immunoSEQ multiplex PCR; TCRdb's copy has only in-frame clones and lacks some. The sample has approximately 48,000 clones; 70% to 90% are singletons. Material: PBMCs, obtained around atezolizumab (anti-PD-L1) treatment. The source of these receptors is a man aged 60-69 years with urothelial cancer.

The V and J genes are TRBV5-1 and TRBJ1-1; 7 bases agree with TRBD1. Germline loops: CDR1 SGHRS, CDR2 YFSETQ. The V gene end was trimmed by 4 bases and the J gene end by 3 bases; junction bases not matched to a gene: 9. The CDR3 spans 15 residues. The chain's CDR3 is CASSAQTGMDTEAFF. The CDR3 region has the DNA TGCGCCAGCAGCGCCCAGACAGGGATGGACACTGAAGCTTTCTTT. The whole variable domain, remainder taken from reference TRBV5-1 and TRBJ1-1, is KAGVTQTPRYLIKTRGQQVTLSCSPISGHRSVSWYQQTPGQGLQFLFEYFSETQRNKGNFPGRFSGRQFSNSRSEMNVSTLELGDSALYLCASSAQTGMDTEAFFGQGTRLTVV.

This clone showed up just a few times. The genes are TRBV6-5 and TRBJ2-7, with a weak D call TRBD1 (5 bases). Deletions cut 6 bases from V and 3 bases from J, with 15 bases between. CDR3 length equals 14 residues. Germline loops: CDR1 MNHEY, CDR2 SVGAGI. The CDR3 reads CASSRVGADYEQYF. The CDR3 region has the DNA TGTGCCAGCAGCCGAGTAGGGGCTGACTACGAGCAGTACTTC.

The genes are TRBV19 and TRBJ1-6, with 7 bases aligning to TRBD1. Germline V CDR1 and CDR2: LNHDA, SQIVND (reference sequence). The CDR3 is made up of 14 amino acids. With 9 bases clipped from V and 8 bases from J, the junction kept 10 bases outside the gene matches. The CDR3 loop is CASRQGTLDSPLHF. The CDR3 DNA sequence: TGTGCCAGCCGACAGGGAACGCTAGATTCACCCCTCCACTTT.

This clone was seen only once. DNA for the CDR3: TGTGCCAGCAGCTTTAAAACAGGGGGCGAGACCTACGAGCAGTACTTC. It yields the protein CASSFKTGGETYEQYF. The chain uses TRBV7-2 and TRBJ2-7; 9 nucleotides line up with TRBD1. This CDR3 has 16 amino acids. Trimming took 3 bases from V and 2 from J; bases not matched to a gene: 8. Germline CDR1 and CDR2: SGHTA and FQGNSA.

This clone has just a few counts. The chain is built from TRBV5-6 and TRBJ1-1; D not resolved. CDR3 length: 11 residues. Trimming stripped 2 bases from V and 7 bases from J, with 6 bases between. CDR1 is SGHDT and CDR2 is YYEEEE in the germline V gene. The CDR3 loop reads CASSFEGEAFF. In DNA form, the CDR3 reads TGTGCCAGCAGCTTCGAGGGTGAAGCTTTCTTT.

This clone came up once. The genes are TRBV7-6 and TRBJ2-3; no definite D call. The germline gives CDR1 SGHVS, CDR2 FNYEAQ. Trimming took off 2 bases at V and 0 bases at J, with 12 bases between the two ends. The length of the CDR3 is 16 residues. CDR3 region: CASSLMAETSTDTQYF. The CDR3 coding sequence is TGTGCCAGCAGCTTAATGGCGGAGACTAGCACAGATACGCAGTATTTT.

CDR3 in amino acids: CASSVGAVPYRGSSPLHF. Here the CDR3 DNA reads TGTGCCAGCAGCGTAGGAGCGGTGCCCTATAGGGGGAGCTCACCCCTCCACTTT. The gene calls are TRBV9 and TRBJ1-6, with D perhaps TRBD1 (6 bases). Looked up from germline, CDR1 is SGDLS and CDR2 is YYNGEE. The CDR3 contains 18 residues. The V end was cut by 0 bases, the J end by 10 bases, with 23 bases between.

The V and J genes are TRBV5-4 and TRBJ2-3, with 7 positions matching TRBD1. The V gene end was trimmed by 4 bases and the J gene end by 2 bases; junction bases not matched to a gene: 10. CDR3 length: 16 amino acids. Germline CDR1 and CDR2: SGHNT and YYREEE (reference sequence). Here the CDR3 DNA reads TGTGCCAGCAGCAAAGAGACAGGGATCTACACAGATACGCAGTATTTT. Residues: CASSKETGIYTDTQYF.

The J gene is TRBJ2-1, the V gene TRBV27; 12 nucleotides match TRBD2. V shed 2 bases, J shed 9 bases, and the junction held 11 bases outside the gene matches. CDR1 is MNHEY and CDR2 is SMNVEV in the germline V gene (reference sequence). CDR3 size: 17 residues. CDR3 residues: CASSLLAGGLMGSEQFF. CDR3 coding DNA: TGTGCCAGCAGTTTACTAGCGGGAGGGCTTATGGGTAGTGAGCAGTTCTTC.

The chain employs TRBV11-3 and TRBJ2-1; maybe TRBD2 (6 bases). The CDR3 sequence is 13 residues long. Germline CDR1 and CDR2: SGHNT and YENEEA. Trimming took off 2 bases at V and 16 bases at J, with 18 bases between the two ends. CDR3 nucleotides: TGTGCCAGCAGCTTATCGCGGGACCACCAATCATTCTTC. This codes for CASSLSRDHQSFF.

This clone has just one count. In nucleotides, the CDR3 is TGTGCCAGCAGTGACAGAAGAAGCTCCTACGAGCAGTACTTC. Amino acids: CASSDRRSSYEQYF. J is TRBJ2-7 and V is TRBV2; D call uncertain. The CDR3 is 14 residues long. V gave up 3 bases and J gave up 0 bases, with 9 bases separating them. Germline V gene lookup returns CDR1 SNHLY and CDR2 FYNNEI.

The V and J genes are TRBV6-1 and TRBJ1-1; TRBD1 agrees at 8 bases. V shed 5 bases, J shed 5 bases, and the junction held 4 bases outside the gene matches. The CDR3 sequence is 13 residues long. The germline gives CDR1 MNHNS, CDR2 SASEGT. The CDR3: CASSRTGRTEAFF. The CDR3, as DNA: TGTGCCAGCAGTCGGACAGGGAGGACTGAAGCTTTCTTT.

The chain couples TRBV6-4 to TRBJ2-1; 9 bases align to TRBD1. The CDR3 has 16 residues. The germline gives CDR1 MRHNA, CDR2 SNTAGT. Trimming removed 6 bases from V and 1 base from J; junction bases left unmatched: 7. The CDR3 DNA follows: TGTGCCAGCAGCGATCCGGGACAGGGTTCCTACAATGAGCAGTTCTTC. Protein sequence: CASSDPGQGSYNEQFF.

CDR3 protein: CATSPDRGRSGELFF. The DNA of the CDR3 is TGTGCCACCAGCCCGGACAGGGGGCGCTCCGGGGAGCTGTTTTTT. V is TRBV15 and J is TRBJ2-2, with 11 bases fitting TRBD1. Germline CDR1 and CDR2: LNHNV and YYDKDF (reference sequence). With V trimmed by 5 bases and J by 6 bases, 5 bases remained unmatched. CDR3 length equals 15 residues.

The rearrangement links TRBV19 to TRBJ1-5; 7 nucleotides match TRBD1. This CDR3 spans 15 amino acids. Germline trimming cut 6 bases from V and 5 bases from J; bases unmatched to any gene: 10. Per the germline V gene, CDR1 is LNHDA and CDR2 is SQIVND (reference sequence). This CDR3 is CASRFRQGDHQPQHF. The DNA of the CDR3 is TGTGCCAGTAGATTTCGACAGGGAGACCATCAGCCCCAGCATTTT.

This chain connects TRBV9 to TRBJ2-3, with 11 bases aligning to TRBD2. There are 16 residues in the CDR3. CDR1 is SGDLS, CDR2 YYNGEE, per germline. The junction had 4 bases not matched to a gene; V was cut back by 4 bases and J by 0 bases. The CDR3, as DNA: TGTGCCAGCAGCCCCTGGACTAGCGGGAGCACAGATACGCAGTATTTT. The encoded protein is CASSPWTSGSTDTQYF. The variable domain in full, completed from reference TRBV9 and TRBJ2-3, reads DSGVTQTPKHLITATGQRVTLRCSPRSGDLSVYWYQQSLDQGLQFLIQYYNGEERAKGNILERFSAQQFPDLHSELNLSSLELGDSALYFCASSPWTSGSTDTQYFGPGTRLTVL.

In this sample, this clone turned up once. The rearrangement joins TRBV6-5 to TRBJ2-3; 7 bases are a match to TRBD2. The CDR3 is made up of 11 amino acids. V lost 8 bases, J lost 6 bases, and 2 bases stayed unmatched. In germline, CDR1 is MNHEY, CDR2 SVGAGI. The chain's CDR3 is CASWGGDTQYF. The CDR3 region has the DNA TGTGCCAGCTGGGGAGGGGATACGCAGTATTTT.

V and J are TRBV7-9 and TRBJ2-5, with D perhaps TRBD2 (5 bases). CDR3 length: 14 residues. V shed 6 bases and J shed 7 bases, with 18 bases lying between them. Per the germline V gene, CDR1 is SEHNR and CDR2 is FQNEAQ (reference sequence). CDR3 nucleotide sequence: TGTGCCAGCAGGACGGGGAGAGGCCCCGGGACCCAGTACTTC. This codes for CASRTGRGPGTQYF.

In this sample, this clone turned up once. The CDR3: CASRTRGGLDTQYF. The CDR3 bases are TGTGCCAGCAGAACTAGGGGGGGATTAGATACGCAGTATTTT. The chain combines TRBV28 with TRBJ2-3, with D perhaps TRBD2 (7 bases). This CDR3 spans 14 amino acids. V lost 6 bases, J lost 5 bases, and 15 bases lay in between. CDR1 is MDHEN, CDR2 SYDVKM, per germline.

V usage is TRBV15 and J usage is TRBJ2-5; D not certain. Germline lookup yields CDR1 LNHNV and CDR2 YYDKDF (reference sequence). V was shortened by 1 base and J by 2 bases, with 14 bases between the two germline ends. The CDR3 spans 16 residues. The CDR3 nucleotides are TGTGCCACCAGCAGAGTATTAGCCCAAAATCAAGAGACCCAGTACTTC. Its translation is CATSRVLAQNQETQYF.

This chain connects TRBV7-2 to TRBJ2-6, with 12 bases that match TRBD1. The V gene end was trimmed by 3 bases and the J gene end by 3 bases; junction bases not matched to a gene: 6. Germline V lookup: CDR1 SGHTA, CDR2 FQGNSA. CDR3 length equals 18 residues. This CDR3 is CASSFSGQGAFGANVLTF. CDR3 DNA: TGTGCCAGCAGCTTCTCGGGACAGGGGGCTTTTGGGGCCAACGTCCTGACTTTC.

The CDR3 DNA is TGTGCCAGCAGCTTAGACAGGTGGGCCGGGGAGCTGTTTTTT. This gives the protein CASSLDRWAGELFF. This sequence joins TRBV7-9 and TRBJ2-2, with a weak D call TRBD1 (5 bases). In germline, CDR1 is SEHNR, CDR2 FQNEAQ (reference sequence). Trimming shortened V by 1 base and J by 6 bases, and 9 bases separated the two germline ends. The CDR3 runs 14 residues.

V usage is TRBV29-1 and J usage is TRBJ1-1; tentatively, D is TRBD1 (6 bases). Germline CDR1 SQVTM, CDR2 ANQGSEA. Trimming shortened V by 4 bases and J by 5 bases, and 11 bases separated the two germline ends. CDR3 length: 12 amino acids. CDR3 protein: CSVATGGTEAFF. For the CDR3, the DNA is TGCAGCGTTGCGACAGGCGGTACTGAAGCTTTCTTT.

A few counts support this clone. This chain's CDR3 is CASTRGAISSGYGYTF. The CDR3 DNA sequence: TGTGCCAGTACCCGGGGGGCGATTTCCTCTGGCTATGGCTACACCTTC. The chain combines TRBV19 with TRBJ1-2, with a weak D call TRBD1 (6 bases). CDR1 and CDR2 from the germline V gene are LNHDA and SQIVND (reference sequence). This CDR3 is 16 amino acids long. Trimming took off 7 bases at V and 4 bases at J, with 22 bases between the two ends.

This chain links TRBV7-9 with TRBJ2-3; TRBD2 matches at 11 bases. Unmatched junction bases numbered 8, after V lost 6 bases and J lost 0 bases. The length of the CDR3 is 17 residues. Per the germline V gene, CDR1 is SEHNR and CDR2 is FQNEAQ (reference sequence). This CDR3 reads CASSAGTSGTSTDTQYF. The CDR3 coding sequence is TGTGCCAGCAGTGCCGGGACTAGCGGAACTAGCACAGATACGCAGTATTTT.